Listed below are T cell receptor beta chains from one sample, sequenced in a study of cytomegalovirus exposure and HLA in healthy donors. Sequencing used immunoSEQ multiplex PCR; TCRdb keeps in-frame clones, though not all of them. The sample includes more than 80,000 clones, more than 60% of them seen just once. Specimen: PBMCs. The receptors were sampled from a man in his 60s in good health and CMV-seronegative. CDR3s include the opening cysteine and the closing phenylalanine or tryptophan. D genes are given only for firm matches. For some rows the clone size is stated as once, few or many, or as a class when expanded; others skip it.

CDR3aa,CDR3nt,v_gene,abundance,j_gene,d_gene
CASSWSWTEAFF,TGTGCCAGCAGTTGGAGTTGGACTGAAGCTTTCTTT,TRBV28,NA,TRBJ1-1,NA
CASSLELGQGSTEAFF,TGTGCCAGCAGCTTAGAGCTGGGACAGGGGTCCACTGAAGCTTTCTTT,TRBV7-2,NA,TRBJ1-1,TRBD1
CASSREGGTEAFF,TGTGCCAGCAGCCGAGAGGGGGGGACTGAAGCTTTCTTT,TRBV7-9,NA,TRBJ1-1,NA
CASSPRPGQSNEKLFF,TGTGCCAGCAGCCCCCGACCGGGACAGAGCAATGAAAAACTGTTTTTT,TRBV5-4,once,TRBJ1-4,TRBD1
CASSLMQGAQTEAFF,TGTGCCAGCAGCTTGATGCAGGGGGCGCAGACTGAAGCTTTCTTT,TRBV5-6,NA,TRBJ1-1,TRBD1
CASGLGTYSYEQYF,TGTGCTAGTGGTTTGGGCACCTACTCCTACGAGCAGTACTTC,TRBV12-5,NA,TRBJ2-7,NA
CASSLADRGTDTQYF,TGCGCCAGCAGCTTAGCGGACAGGGGCACAGATACGCAGTATTTT,TRBV5-1,few,TRBJ2-3,TRBD1
CASSFELEGSQYF,TGTGCCAGCAGCTTCGAGTTAGAGGGTTCCCAGTACTTC,TRBV7-8,NA,TRBJ2-7,NA
CASSELADNQPQHF,TGTGCCAGCAGTGAATTGGCAGACAATCAGCCCCAGCATTTT,TRBV6-1,NA,TRBJ1-5,NA
CAWTGGSGNTIYF,TGTGCCTGGACAGGGGGCTCTGGAAACACCATATATTTT,TRBV30,NA,TRBJ1-3,TRBD1
CASITGNYGYTF,TGTGCCAGCATTACCGGGAACTATGGCTACACCTTC,TRBV7-2,NA,TRBJ1-2,NA
CASSLGGATETQYF,TGTGCCAGCAGCTTAGGGGGGGCTACGGAGACCCAGTACTTC,TRBV5-6,NA,TRBJ2-5,NA
CAIKESVTDTQYF,TGTGCCATCAAAGAGTCCGTTACAGATACGCAGTATTTT,TRBV27,NA,TRBJ2-3,NA
CASSVDEGFYEQFF,TGTGCCAGCAGCGTAGACGAGGGTTTTTATGAGCAGTTCTTC,TRBV9,NA,TRBJ2-1,NA
CASSLRQGGTIYF,TGTGCCAGCAGCTTAAGACAGGGTGGTACCATATATTTT,TRBV11-2,once,TRBJ1-3,TRBD1
CASSLGTGLTDTQYF,TGTGCCAGCAGCTTAGGGACAGGGCTCACAGATACGCAGTATTTT,TRBV7-9,NA,TRBJ2-3,TRBD1
CAISEDRVTGNTIYF,TGTGCCATCAGTGAGGACAGGGTCACGGGAAACACCATATATTTT,TRBV10-3,NA,TRBJ1-3,TRBD1
CASQAGAGRGTEAFF,TGTGCCAGCCAGGCGGGGGCAGGAAGGGGAACTGAAGCTTTCTTT,TRBV5-6,few,TRBJ1-1,NA
CASSLSGYEQYF,TGCGCCAGCAGCTTGTCAGGGTACGAGCAGTACTTC,TRBV5-1,NA,TRBJ2-7,NA
CASSENHSDNSPLHF,TGTGCCAGCAGTGAAAATCACAGTGATAATTCACCCCTCCACTTT,TRBV6-1,NA,TRBJ1-6,NA
CASSMGQVETQYF,TGTGCCAGCAGCATGGGACAGGTAGAGACCCAGTACTTC,TRBV7-2,NA,TRBJ2-5,TRBD1
CASGYYDTQYF,TGTGCCAGCGGTTACTATGATACGCAGTATTTT,TRBV2,few,TRBJ2-3,NA
CASSPGTGEDYGYTF,TGTGCCAGCAGCCCGGGGACAGGGGAAGACTATGGCTACACCTTC,TRBV7-6,NA,TRBJ1-2,TRBD1
CASSVGSWATEAFF,TGTGCCAGCAGCGTAGGCTCTTGGGCCACTGAAGCTTTCTTT,TRBV9,NA,TRBJ1-1,NA
CASSVTGLLAKNIQYF,TGTGCCAGCAGCGTCACGGGTCTCTTAGCCAAAAACATTCAGTACTTC,TRBV7-8,NA,TRBJ2-4,NA
CASSSQRPLLNEQFF,TGTGCCAGCAGTTCACAGCGGCCACTTCTCAATGAGCAGTTCTTC,TRBV27,NA,TRBJ2-1,NA
CASSLAGGETDTQYF,TGTGCCAGCAGTTTAGCGGGGGGAGAAACAGATACGCAGTATTTT,TRBV6-1,NA,TRBJ2-3,TRBD2
CASSQEFQGANYGYTF,TGTGCCAGCAGCCAAGAGTTCCAGGGGGCGAACTATGGCTACACCTTC,TRBV4-2,NA,TRBJ1-2,TRBD1
CASSFSSSYGYTF,TGTGCCAGCAGCTTCTCTAGTAGCTATGGCTACACCTTC,TRBV11-2,once,TRBJ1-2,NA
CATNNFRGIAGELFF,TGTGCCACCAACAATTTCAGGGGGATTGCCGGGGAGCTGTTTTTT,TRBV5-8,NA,TRBJ2-2,TRBD1
CATGGWSGNTIYF,TGTGCCACAGGGGGGTGGTCTGGAAACACCATATATTTT,TRBV2,NA,TRBJ1-3,TRBD1
CAWNSLFGVEQYF,TGTGCCTGGAATAGCCTCTTTGGAGTCGAGCAGTACTTC,TRBV30,NA,TRBJ2-7,NA
CASSSRQTGELFF,TGTGCCAGCAGCTCGAGACAGACCGGGGAGCTGTTTTTT,TRBV7-6,NA,TRBJ2-2,NA
CASSQDNGETQYF,TGTGCCAGCAGCCAAGATAACGGAGAGACCCAGTACTTC,TRBV4-2,NA,TRBJ2-5,NA
CASSFSNSPLHF,TGTGCCAGCAGTTTCTCTAATTCACCCCTCCACTTT,TRBV27,NA,TRBJ1-6,NA
CATSRGGPLPQHF,TGTGCCACCAGCAGAGGGGGCCCTTTGCCCCAGCATTTT,TRBV15,NA,TRBJ1-5,NA
CASSQDTGGGFETQYF,TGCGCCAGCAGCCAAGATACAGGGGGCGGCTTTGAGACCCAGTACTTC,TRBV4-3,NA,TRBJ2-5,TRBD1
CASSQTGYEQYF,TGCGCCAGCAGCCAAACAGGTTACGAGCAGTACTTC,TRBV4-3,NA,TRBJ2-7,NA
CASSPGGSLNEQFF,TGTGCCAGCAGCCCCGGAGGATCTCTCAATGAGCAGTTCTTC,TRBV7-2,few,TRBJ2-1,NA
CASSADGGTYNEQFF,TGTGCCAGCAGCGCCGACGGCGGTACCTACAATGAGCAGTTCTTC,TRBV9,NA,TRBJ2-1,NA
CASSYRSGSNYGYTF,TGTGCCAGCAGTTACAGATCAGGGTCTAACTATGGCTACACCTTC,TRBV6-5,NA,TRBJ1-2,NA
CASTRAGWNSPLHF,TGTGCCTCTACACGGGCAGGGTGGAATTCACCCCTCCACTTT,TRBV30,NA,TRBJ1-6,NA
CASSILRGTDTQYF,TGTGCCAGCAGTATTTTACGGGGAACAGATACGCAGTATTTT,TRBV11-2,NA,TRBJ2-3,NA
CASSSGTRPGELFF,TGTGCCAGCAGCTCCGGGACTAGACCCGGGGAGCTGTTTTTT,TRBV11-3,NA,TRBJ2-2,TRBD2
CASSYKLNTEAFF,TGTGCCAGCAGTTATAAATTGAACACTGAAGCTTTCTTT,TRBV28,NA,TRBJ1-1,NA
CASSLHVTSTDTQYF,TGTGCCAGCAGCTTGCACGTCACTAGCACAGATACGCAGTATTTT,TRBV5-5,NA,TRBJ2-3,NA
CASSIQALNTEAFF,TGTGCCAGTAGTATACAGGCGTTGAACACTGAAGCTTTCTTT,TRBV19,NA,TRBJ1-1,NA
CSSSYQWEGYTF,TGTTCCAGCAGCTACCAATGGGAGGGCTACACCTTC,TRBV7-9,NA,TRBJ1-2,NA
CASSLMRRDEFF,TGCGCCAGCAGCCTCATGCGGAGGGACGAGTTTTTT,TRBV4-1,NA,TRBJ1-4,NA
CASSLRGGGAFF,TGTGCCAGCAGCTTGCGGGGGGGAGGGGCTTTCTTT,TRBV5-6,NA,TRBJ1-1,NA
CASSLGTGTNSPLHF,TGTGCCAGCAGCCTAGGCACAGGGACGAATTCACCCCTCCACTTT,TRBV7-2,once,TRBJ1-6,NA
CASRSRQGAYGYTF,TGTGCCAGCAGATCCCGACAGGGGGCTTATGGCTACACCTTC,TRBV6-5,NA,TRBJ1-2,TRBD1
CASSPPTVIGGGYTF,TGTGCCAGCTCACCACCGACCGTAATAGGCGGCGGCTACACCTTC,TRBV18,NA,TRBJ1-2,NA
CASSRQGVGVPEAFF,TGCGCCAGCAGCCGACAGGGTGTCGGAGTCCCTGAAGCTTTCTTT,TRBV5-1,NA,TRBJ1-1,TRBD1
CASSSVREGETQYF,TGTGCCAGCAGCTCTGTCAGGGAGGGAGAGACCCAGTACTTC,TRBV5-6,few,TRBJ2-5,TRBD2
CASSLNMNTEAFF,TGTGCCAGCAGTTTAAACATGAACACTGAAGCTTTCTTT,TRBV27,NA,TRBJ1-1,NA
CASSTRGQGSIWSNTEAFF,TGCGCCAGCAGCACACGGGGACAGGGAAGCATCTGGTCGAACACTGAAGCTTTCTTT,TRBV5-1,NA,TRBJ1-1,TRBD1
CASSLGQVNEKLFF,TGCGCCAGCAGCTTAGGACAGGTTAATGAAAAACTGTTTTTT,TRBV5-1,NA,TRBJ1-4,TRBD1